The 26 T cell receptor beta chains given below trace back to one sample, sequenced in a study of T cells in Graves' hyperthyroidism and ophthalmopathy. RNA transcripts gave rise to amplified TCR beta CDR3 regions. The HTBI primer set was used in a first-round RT-PCR of the TCR CDR3. A single record per CDR3 protein comes from TCRdb applying MiXCR to the multiplex PCR reads. The table has approximately 420,000 distinct CDR3 sequences, approximately 14% seen once. The sample consisted of blood. The receptor set was obtained from a young woman with Graves' hyperthyroidism.

This clonotype has at least ten counts. The gene calls are TRBV2 and TRBJ2-1; D might be TRBD2 (6 bases). There are 13 residues in the CDR3. Per germline, CDR1 SNHLY and CDR2 FYNNEI. Trimming shortened V by 3 bases and J by 6 bases, and 9 bases separated the two germline ends. The CDR3 loop is CASSDVGSNEQFF. DNA of the CDR3: TGTGCCAGCAGTGACGTCGGGAGCAATGAGCAGTTCTTC.

This clonotype has ten or more counts. The chain joins TRBV30 to TRBJ1-1; weak D call: TRBD1 (5 bases). The CDR3 runs to 11 residues. Trimming removed 4 bases from V and 7 bases from J, with 10 bases in between. Germline CDR1 and CDR2: GTSNPN and SVGIG (reference sequence). The CDR3, as DNA: TGTGCCTGGAAACCGGGACTTGAAGCTTTCTTT. Its translation is CAWKPGLEAFF.

This clonotype was detected many times. The rearrangement uses TRBV27 and TRBJ1-5; D unresolved. CDR3 length: 11 amino acids. The V end was cut by 5 bases, the J end by 6 bases, with 5 bases between. Germline values: CDR1 MNHEY, CDR2 SMNVEV (reference sequence). CDR3 DNA: TGTGCCAGCAGTGTTGGTCAGCCCCAGCATTTT. As protein: CASSVGQPQHF.

This clonotype was seen a handful of times. Because the CDR3 is missing its conserved closing phenylalanine or tryptophan, this is likely a read error. The DNA for the CDR3 is TGTGCCAGCAGTTTCTCGGGATCCTACGAGCAGTACTCC. This translates into CASSFSGSYEQYS. This chain links TRBV28 with TRBJ2-7, with D tentatively TRBD2 (5 bases). The germline CDR1 and CDR2 sequences are MDHEN and SYDVKM. The CDR3 spans 13 residues. With 3 bases removed from V and 1 base from J, the gap between germline ends came to 7 bases.

In its sample, this clonotype was seen a few times. V and J are TRBV19 and TRBJ2-5; 13 bases are shared with TRBD2. Germline V lookup: CDR1 LNHDA, CDR2 SQIVND (reference sequence). The CDR3 extends over 15 amino acids. V shed 5 bases and J 5 bases; nucleotides not matched to a gene: 5. The CDR3 coding sequence is TGTGCCAGTAGTCCCGGGACTAGCGGGACGGAGACCCAGTACTTC. It yields the protein CASSPGTSGTETQYF. The whole variable domain, filled in from reference TRBV19 and TRBJ2-5, reads DGGITQSPKYLFRKEGQNVTLSCEQNLNHDAMYWYRQDPGQGLRLIYYSQIVNDFQKGDIAEGYSVSREKKESFPLTVTSAQKNPTAFYLCASSPGTSGTETQYFGPGTRLLVL.

This clonotype was observed many times. The chain links TRBV29-1 to TRBJ1-1; possibly TRBD1 for D (6 bases). V shed 4 bases and J shed 0 bases, with 9 bases lying between them. In germline, CDR1 is SQVTM, CDR2 ANQGSEA. The CDR3 runs 13 residues. The chain's CDR3 is CSVAGALNTEAFF. The CDR3 DNA reads TGCAGCGTTGCGGGGGCGTTGAACACTGAAGCTTTCTTT.

The rearrangement uses TRBV29-1 and TRBJ2-3, with 16 bases lining up with TRBD2. The CDR3 totals 15 residues. The V gene end was trimmed by 3 bases and the J gene end by 4 bases; junction bases not matched to a gene: 1. Germline lookup yields CDR1 SQVTM and CDR2 ANQGSEA. DNA for the CDR3: TGCAGCGTTGAGGGACTAGCGGGAGGGTCAGATACGCAGTATTTT. Its translation: CSVEGLAGGSDTQYF.

The CDR3 DNA is TGCAGCGCCGGGGGACAGTACCAAGAGACCCAGTACTTC. Protein sequence: CSAGGQYQETQYF. This sequence joins TRBV29-1 and TRBJ2-5; a possible D gene is TRBD1 (7 bases). CDR1 is SQVTM, CDR2 ANQGSEA, per germline. V was shortened by 7 bases and J by 0 bases, with 12 bases between the two germline ends. The CDR3 runs 13 residues.

This clonotype has ten or more counts. J is TRBJ2-1 and V is TRBV20-1; 7 bases fit TRBD2. Looked up from germline, CDR1 is DFQATT and CDR2 is SNEGSKA (reference sequence). V shed 3 bases and J 5 bases; nucleotides not matched to a gene: 7. This CDR3 spans 14 amino acids. CDR3 sequence: CSASGEGRDNEQFF. The CDR3 DNA sequence: TGCAGTGCTAGTGGGGAGGGGAGGGACAATGAGCAGTTCTTC.

This clonotype has at least ten counts. V and J are TRBV7-9 and TRBJ1-2; D unresolved. V dropped 5 bases and J dropped 4 bases, with 14 bases sitting between them. CDR1 is SEHNR and CDR2 is FQNEAQ in the germline V gene (reference sequence). The CDR3 runs to 14 residues. In DNA, the CDR3 is TGTGCCAGCAGCCCTTGGTACGTCACCTATGGCTACACCTTC. Translation gives CASSPWYVTYGYTF.

This clonotype was seen at least ten times. The chain joins TRBV28 to TRBJ1-2; D might be TRBD1 (6 bases). The CDR3 is 13 amino acids. Germline CDR1 MDHEN, CDR2 SYDVKM. V gave up 5 bases and J gave up 3 bases, with 10 bases separating them. CDR3 sequence (DNA): TGTGCCAGCAGTCTCGGACAGTACTATGGCTACACCTTC. Translation gives CASSLGQYYGYTF.

This clonotype was counted ten times or more. The genes are TRBV15 and TRBJ2-1; D gene unclear. Germline CDR1 and CDR2: LNHNV and YYDKDF (reference sequence). V lost 0 bases and J lost 2, with 5 bases in between. The CDR3 is made up of 14 amino acids. DNA for the CDR3: TGTGCCACCAGCAGAGATTTGGCCTACAATGAGCAGTTCTTC. It translates to CATSRDLAYNEQFF.

Turning to this clonotype: Possible read error: a much larger clone is one base away. Here the CDR3 reads CASSIGGGGYTEAFF. The CDR3 DNA is TGTGCCAGCAGCATAGGGGGAGGGGGATACACTGAAGCTTTCTTT. This chain joins TRBV9 and TRBJ1-1; D is perhaps TRBD1 (6 bases). V was clipped by 4 bases and J by 3 bases, with 16 bases between them. The CDR3 is 15 residues long. Per germline, CDR1 SGDLS and CDR2 YYNGEE.

At least ten counts were recorded for this clonotype. The chain uses TRBV6-6 and TRBJ2-3, with D perhaps TRBD1 (6 bases). Trimming pared 0 bases from V and 2 bases from J, leaving 12 bases between. Germline CDR1 reads MNHNY; CDR2 reads SVGAGI (reference sequence). This CDR3 region has 16 residues. CDR3 loop: CASSYSPQGYTDTQYF. DNA for the CDR3: TGTGCCAGCAGTTACTCCCCCCAGGGGTACACAGATACGCAGTATTTT.

This clonotype has at least ten counts. The chain links TRBV5-1 to TRBJ2-1, with TRBD2 matching 7 bases. The germline gives CDR1 SGHRS, CDR2 YFSETQ. V dropped 0 bases and J dropped 9; count of bases not matched to a gene: 9. The CDR3 is 15 residues long. The CDR3 loop reads CASSLGDTSAGEQFF. The CDR3, as DNA: TGCGCCAGCAGCTTGGGGGATACTAGCGCGGGTGAGCAGTTCTTC. The variable domain in full, completed from reference TRBV5-1 and TRBJ2-1, reads KAGVTQTPRYLIKTRGQQVTLSCSPISGHRSVSWYQQTPGQGLQFLFEYFSETQRNKGNFPGRFSGRQFSNSRSEMNVSTLELGDSALYLCASSLGDTSAGEQFFGPGTRLTVL.

The gene calls are TRBV27 and TRBJ1-1; D is perhaps TRBD1 (5 bases). In germline, CDR1 is MNHEY, CDR2 SMNVEV (reference sequence). Trimming took 5 bases from V and 8 from J, leaving 12 bases between them. The CDR3 has 12 amino acids. In DNA form, the CDR3 reads TGTGCCAGCAGTCCCCGCTCAGGGGAAGCTTTCTTT. Its translation: CASSPRSGEAFF.

This clonotype was counted many times. The CDR3 loop is CASSLQFSGNTIYF. CDR3 bases: TGTGCCAGCAGCTTGCAGTTCTCTGGAAACACCATATATTTT. The genes are TRBV5-8 and TRBJ1-3; D gene ambiguous. The germline V and J ends were trimmed by 1 base and 0 bases, with 5 bases remaining between them. The germline V gene has CDR1 SGHTS and CDR2 YDEGEE. This CDR3 spans 14 amino acids. The variable domain in full, with the rest retrieved from reference TRBV5-8 and TRBJ1-3, is EAGVTQSPTHLIKTRGQQATLRCSPISGHTSVYWYQQALGLGLQFLLWYDEGEERNRGNFPPRFSGRQFPNYSSELNVNALELEDSALYLCASSLQFSGNTIYFGEGSWLTVV.

The chain is built from TRBV7-9 and TRBJ2-1; the D gene is possibly TRBD2 (5 bases). Germline-derived CDR1 and CDR2 are SEHNR and FQNEAQ (reference sequence). Trimming shortened V by 5 bases and J by 13 bases, and 15 bases separated the two germline ends. The CDR3 has 12 residues. CDR3 in DNA: TGTGCCAGCAGCCTTACAGAGGGCTCTCAGTTCTTC. Translation gives CASSLTEGSQFF.

In this sample, this clonotype turned up many times. V gene TRBV18 combines with J gene TRBJ2-7; 9 bases map to TRBD2. The CDR3 runs 16 residues. The germline V gene has CDR1 KGHSH and CDR2 LQKENI. J was trimmed by 2 bases and V by 3 bases; bases with no gene match: 8. Here the CDR3 reads CASSPPAGGRTYEQYF. The CDR3 DNA is TGTGCCAGCTCACCTCCAGCGGGAGGACGTACCTACGAGCAGTACTTC.

This clonotype was observed a handful of times. The rearrangement uses TRBV2 and TRBJ2-7; a possible D gene is TRBD2 (5 bases). Trimming cost V 6 bases and J 0 bases, with 18 bases left between them. The germline V gene has CDR1 SNHLY and CDR2 FYNNEI. The CDR3 is 16 residues long. The CDR3 region has the DNA TGTGCCAGCAGCCAGGTCACACGGAGGAGCTCCTACGAGCAGTACTTC. Its translation is CASSQVTRRSSYEQYF. Full variable domain (remainder filled in from reference TRBV2 and TRBJ2-7): EPEVTQTPSHQVTQMGQEVILRCVPISNHLYFYWYRQILGQKVEFLVSFYNNEISEKSEIFDDQFSVERPDGSNFTLKIRSTKLEDSAMYFCASSQVTRRSSYEQYFGPGTRLTVT.

Comment on this clonotype: This may come from a read error, since a much larger clone is one base off. The rearrangement links TRBV27 to TRBJ1-1; no reliable D call. V was shortened by 5 bases and J by 3 bases, with 10 bases between the two germline ends. CDR3 length: 13 residues. Germline lookup yields CDR1 MNHEY and CDR2 SMNVEV (reference sequence). The CDR3 nucleotides are TGTGCCAGCAGTGAGATGGTTGACACTGAAGCTTTCTTT. Translating gives CASSEMVDTEAFF.

Note on this clonotype: A much larger clone is a single base away; this may be a read error. This rearrangement joins TRBV20-1 to TRBJ1-1; 7 bases match TRBD1. There are 15 residues in the CDR3. The germline gives CDR1 DFQATT, CDR2 SNEGSKA (reference sequence). The CDR3 is CSTRETGRRGTEAFF. CDR3 nucleotides: TGCAGTACTAGAGAGACAGGGCGGAGAGGCACTGAAGCTTTCTTT.

This clonotype was recorded many times. The J gene is TRBJ2-5, the V gene TRBV2, with D tentatively TRBD2 (7 bases). Per the germline V gene, CDR1 is SNHLY and CDR2 is FYNNEI. V was shortened by 6 bases and J by 5 bases, with 13 bases between the two germline ends. The CDR3 runs 13 residues. The CDR3 DNA sequence: TGTGCCAGCAGAGGGGGGGGAAAGGAGACCCAGTACTTC. Translated: CASRGGGKETQYF.

The chain recombines TRBV7-2 with TRBJ2-5, with a possible D match to TRBD1 (5 bases). Trimming took 5 bases from V and 1 from J, leaving 11 bases between them. This CDR3 spans 14 amino acids. Germline V gives CDR1 SGHTA, CDR2 FQGNSA. The CDR3 here is CASSNRGLQETQYF. For the CDR3, the DNA is TGTGCCAGCAGCAATAGGGGCCTCCAAGAGACCCAGTACTTC.

The sample holds many counts of this clonotype. V is TRBV2 and J is TRBJ2-3; D gene ambiguous. The V gene lost 7 bases and the J gene lost 2 bases, with 7 bases spanning the gap. The germline gives CDR1 SNHLY, CDR2 FYNNEI. The CDR3 covers 12 residues. The CDR3 is CASTRATDTQYF. In DNA, the CDR3 is TGTGCCAGCACCCGGGCCACAGATACGCAGTATTTT.

There are a few counts of this clonotype. The J gene is TRBJ2-7, the V gene TRBV19; TRBD1 matches at 9 bases. V trimming: 5 bases; J trimming: 9 bases; junction bases outside the gene matches: 14. The CDR3 has 15 amino acids. The germline V gene has CDR1 LNHDA and CDR2 SQIVND (reference sequence). The CDR3 coding sequence is TGTGCCAGTAGTGACAGGACAGGGGCTACCAGGGTGCAGTACTTC. Encoded protein: CASSDRTGATRVQYF.